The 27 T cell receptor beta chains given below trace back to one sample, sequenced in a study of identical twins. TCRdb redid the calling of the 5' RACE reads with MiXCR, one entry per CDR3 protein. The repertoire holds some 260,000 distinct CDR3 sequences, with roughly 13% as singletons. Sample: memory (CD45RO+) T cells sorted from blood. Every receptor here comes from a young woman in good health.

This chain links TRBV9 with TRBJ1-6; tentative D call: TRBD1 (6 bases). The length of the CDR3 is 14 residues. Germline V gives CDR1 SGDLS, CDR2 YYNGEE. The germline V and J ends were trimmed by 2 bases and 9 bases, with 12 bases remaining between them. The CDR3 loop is CASSVRPRGSPLHF. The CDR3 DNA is TGTGCCAGCAGCGTCCGACCCAGGGGTTCACCCCTCCACTTT.

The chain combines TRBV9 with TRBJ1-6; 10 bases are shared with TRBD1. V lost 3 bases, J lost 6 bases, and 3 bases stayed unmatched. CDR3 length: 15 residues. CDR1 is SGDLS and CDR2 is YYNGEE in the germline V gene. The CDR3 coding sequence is TGTGCCAGCAGCGCAGGACAGGGGGGTAATTCACCCCTCCACTTT. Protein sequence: CASSAGQGGNSPLHF.

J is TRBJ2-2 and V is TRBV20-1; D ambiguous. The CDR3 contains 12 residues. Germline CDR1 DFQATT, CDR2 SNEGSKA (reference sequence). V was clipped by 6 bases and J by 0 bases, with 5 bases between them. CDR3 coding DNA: TGCAGTGCCTTCGCGAACACCGGGGAGCTGTTTTTT. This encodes CSAFANTGELFF.

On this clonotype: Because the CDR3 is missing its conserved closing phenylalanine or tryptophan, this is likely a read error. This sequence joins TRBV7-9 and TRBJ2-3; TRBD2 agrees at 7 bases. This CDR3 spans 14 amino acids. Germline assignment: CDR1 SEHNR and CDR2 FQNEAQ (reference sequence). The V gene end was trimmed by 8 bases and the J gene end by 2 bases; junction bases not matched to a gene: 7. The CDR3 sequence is CASLGEGYTDTQYL. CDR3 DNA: TGTGCCAGCCTCGGGGAGGGATACACAGATACGCAGTATTTA.

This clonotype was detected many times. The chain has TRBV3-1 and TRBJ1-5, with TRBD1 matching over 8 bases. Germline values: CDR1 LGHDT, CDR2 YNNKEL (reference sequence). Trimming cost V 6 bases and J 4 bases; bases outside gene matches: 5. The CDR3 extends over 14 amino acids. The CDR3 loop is CASSWTGPNQPQHF. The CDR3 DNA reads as TGTGCCAGCAGTTGGACAGGGCCAAATCAGCCCCAGCATTTT.

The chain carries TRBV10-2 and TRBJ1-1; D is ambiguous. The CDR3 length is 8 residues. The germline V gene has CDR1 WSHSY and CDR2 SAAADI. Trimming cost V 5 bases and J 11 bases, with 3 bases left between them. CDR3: CASSNAFF. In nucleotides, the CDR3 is TGCGCCAGCAGTAACGCTTTCTTT.

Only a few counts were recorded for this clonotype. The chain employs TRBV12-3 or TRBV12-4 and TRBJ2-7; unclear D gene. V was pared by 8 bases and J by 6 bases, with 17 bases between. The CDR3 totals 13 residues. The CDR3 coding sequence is TGTGCCAGCGGAAGAGATACGCCCGGCGAGCAGTACTTC. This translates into CASGRDTPGEQYF.

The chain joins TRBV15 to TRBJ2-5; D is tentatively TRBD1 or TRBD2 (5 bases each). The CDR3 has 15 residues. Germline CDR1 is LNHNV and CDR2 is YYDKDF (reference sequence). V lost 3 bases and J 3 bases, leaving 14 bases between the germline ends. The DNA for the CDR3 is TGTGCCACCAGCAGGTTTCAGGGACCCGAAGAGACCCAGTACTTC. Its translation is CATSRFQGPEETQYF.

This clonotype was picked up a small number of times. The CDR3 nucleotides read TGCGCCAGCAGCCAAGATTCCTACAGGGGCACTGAAGCTTTCTTT. Protein: CASSQDSYRGTEAFF. The chain combines TRBV4-1 with TRBJ1-1; 7 bases are a match to TRBD1. CDR3 length: 15 residues. Germline V gives CDR1 MGHRA, CDR2 YSYEKL. J gave up 4 bases and V 0 bases, and 5 bases lay outside the gene matches.

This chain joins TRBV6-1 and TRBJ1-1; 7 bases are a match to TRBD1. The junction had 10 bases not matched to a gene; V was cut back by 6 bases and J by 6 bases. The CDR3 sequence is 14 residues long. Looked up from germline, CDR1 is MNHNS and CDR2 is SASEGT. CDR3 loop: CASRPGQKRPEAFF. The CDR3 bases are TGTGCCAGCAGGCCGGGACAGAAGCGCCCTGAAGCTTTCTTT.

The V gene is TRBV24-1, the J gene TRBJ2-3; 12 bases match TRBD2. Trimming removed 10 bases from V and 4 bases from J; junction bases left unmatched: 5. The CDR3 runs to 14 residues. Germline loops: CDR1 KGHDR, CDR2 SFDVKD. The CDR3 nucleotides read TGTGCCACGTCGACTAGCGGGAGTTCAGATACGCAGTATTTT. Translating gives CATSTSGSSDTQYF.

The CDR3 sequence: CATSRDVKLEQYF. As DNA, the CDR3 is TGTGCCACCAGCAGAGATGTAAAGCTTGAGCAGTACTTC. The chain uses TRBV15 and TRBJ2-7, with D unresolved. V lost 0 bases, J lost 7 bases, and 10 bases lay in between. The CDR3 runs 13 residues. Germline assignment: CDR1 LNHNV and CDR2 YYDKDF (reference sequence).

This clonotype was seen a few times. CDR3: CAISGEASNQPQHF. CDR3 bases: TGTGCCATCAGTGGTGAGGCGAGCAATCAGCCCCAGCATTTT. The V gene is TRBV10-3, the J gene TRBJ1-5; no clear D gene. The CDR3 covers 14 residues. The germline V gene encodes CDR1 ENHRY and CDR2 SYGVKD. Trimming took 4 bases from V and 1 from J, leaving 8 bases between them.

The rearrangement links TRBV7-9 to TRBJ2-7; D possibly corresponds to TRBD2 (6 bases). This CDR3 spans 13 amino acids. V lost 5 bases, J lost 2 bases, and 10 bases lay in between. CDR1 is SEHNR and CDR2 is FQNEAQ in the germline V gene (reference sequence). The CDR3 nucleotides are TGTGCCAGCAGCGCGGGGACCCCCTACGAGCAGTACTTC. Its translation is CASSAGTPYEQYF.

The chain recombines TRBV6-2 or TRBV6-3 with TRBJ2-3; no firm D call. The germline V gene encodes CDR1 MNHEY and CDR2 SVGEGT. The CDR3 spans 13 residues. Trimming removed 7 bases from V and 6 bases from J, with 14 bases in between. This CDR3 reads CASNQFESDTQYF. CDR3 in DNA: TGTGCCAGCAATCAGTTTGAGAGCGATACGCAGTATTTT.

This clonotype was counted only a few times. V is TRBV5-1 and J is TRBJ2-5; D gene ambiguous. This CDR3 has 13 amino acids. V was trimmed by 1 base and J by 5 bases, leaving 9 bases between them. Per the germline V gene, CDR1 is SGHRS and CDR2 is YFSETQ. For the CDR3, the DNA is TGCGCCAGCAGCTTGAACTTGGGGGAGACCCAGTACTTC. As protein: CASSLNLGETQYF. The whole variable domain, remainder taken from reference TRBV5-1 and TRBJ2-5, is KAGVTQTPRYLIKTRGQQVTLSCSPISGHRSVSWYQQTPGQGLQFLFEYFSETQRNKGNFPGRFSGRQFSNSRSEMNVSTLELGDSALYLCASSLNLGETQYFGPGTRLLVL.

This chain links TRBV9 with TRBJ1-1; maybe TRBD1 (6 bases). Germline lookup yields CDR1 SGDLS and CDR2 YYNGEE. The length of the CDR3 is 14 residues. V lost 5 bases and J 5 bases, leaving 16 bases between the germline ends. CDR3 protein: CASSRGGWDTEAFF. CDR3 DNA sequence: TGTGCCAGCAGTAGAGGGGGTTGGGATACTGAAGCTTTCTTT.

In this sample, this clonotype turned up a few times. The CDR3 DNA sequence: TGCAGCGTTACTTCCCGGGCCTCTGGAAACACCATATATTTT. This codes for CSVTSRASGNTIYF. This chain uses TRBV29-1 with TRBJ1-3; D call uncertain. V was shortened by 5 bases and J by 0 bases, with 11 bases between the two germline ends. The CDR3 runs 14 residues. Germline CDR1 and CDR2: SQVTM and ANQGSEA. The full variable domain, its missing parts supplied by reference TRBV29-1 and TRBJ1-3, is SAVISQKPSRDICQRGTSLTIQCQVDSQVTMMFWYRQQPGQSLTLIATANQGSEATYESGFVIDKFPISRPNLTFSTLTVSNMSPEDSSIYLCSVTSRASGNTIYFGEGSWLTVV.

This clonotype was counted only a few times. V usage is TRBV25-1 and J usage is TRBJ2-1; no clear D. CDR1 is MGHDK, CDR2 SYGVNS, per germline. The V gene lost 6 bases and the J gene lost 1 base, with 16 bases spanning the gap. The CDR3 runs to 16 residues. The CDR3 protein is CASRGTIDPSYNEQFF. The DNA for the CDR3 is TGTGCCAGCAGGGGTACCATTGACCCTTCCTACAATGAGCAGTTCTTC.

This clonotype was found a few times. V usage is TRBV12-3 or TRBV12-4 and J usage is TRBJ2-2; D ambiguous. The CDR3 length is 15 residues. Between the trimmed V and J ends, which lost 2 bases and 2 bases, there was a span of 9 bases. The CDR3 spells CASSLIPLNTGELFF. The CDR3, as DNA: TGTGCCAGCAGTTTAATACCTTTAAACACCGGGGAGCTGTTTTTT.

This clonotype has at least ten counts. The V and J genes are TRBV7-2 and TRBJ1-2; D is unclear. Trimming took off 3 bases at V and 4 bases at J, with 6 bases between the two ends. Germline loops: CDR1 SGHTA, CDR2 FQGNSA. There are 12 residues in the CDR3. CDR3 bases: TGTGCCAGCAGCTTTAAGGGCTATGGCTACACCTTC. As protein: CASSFKGYGYTF. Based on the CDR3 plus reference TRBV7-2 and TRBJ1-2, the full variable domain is GAGVSQSPSNKVTEKGKDVELRCDPISGHTALYWYRQSLGQGLEFLIYFQGNSAPDKSGLPSDRFSAERTGGSVSTLTIQRTQQEDSAVYLCASSFKGYGYTFGSGTRLTVV.

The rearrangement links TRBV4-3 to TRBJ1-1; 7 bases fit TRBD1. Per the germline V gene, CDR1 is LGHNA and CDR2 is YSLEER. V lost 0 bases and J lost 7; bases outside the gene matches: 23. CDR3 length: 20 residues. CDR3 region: CASSQEYGRGRDSLLSEAFF. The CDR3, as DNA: TGCGCCAGCAGCCAAGAATACGGGCGTGGGCGGGACAGCCTTCTTAGTGAAGCTTTCTTT.

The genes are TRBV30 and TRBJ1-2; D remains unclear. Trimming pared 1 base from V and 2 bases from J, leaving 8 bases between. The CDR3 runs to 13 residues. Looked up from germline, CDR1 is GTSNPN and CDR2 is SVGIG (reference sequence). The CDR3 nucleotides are TGTGCCTGGAGTGACTGGGGAAACTATGGCTACACCTTC. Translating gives CAWSDWGNYGYTF. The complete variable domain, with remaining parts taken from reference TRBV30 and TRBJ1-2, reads SQTIHQWPATLVQPVGSPLSLECTVEGTSNPNLYWYRQAAGRGLQLLFYSVGIGQISSEVPQNLSASRPQDRQFILSSKKLLLSDSGFYLCAWSDWGNYGYTFGSGTRLTVV.

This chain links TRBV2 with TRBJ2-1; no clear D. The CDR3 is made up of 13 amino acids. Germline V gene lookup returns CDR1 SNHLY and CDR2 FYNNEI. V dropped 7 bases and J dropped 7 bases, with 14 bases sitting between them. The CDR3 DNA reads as TGTGCCAGCACCGGTCTGGGGAATAATGAGCAGTTCTTC. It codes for CASTGLGNNEQFF.

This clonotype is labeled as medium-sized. In DNA form, the CDR3 reads TGTGCCAGCAGCTTGGTGCTAGAAGAGACCCAGTACTTC. Protein: CASSLVLEETQYF. This chain links TRBV5-6 with TRBJ2-5, with no clear D. The V end lost 0 bases, the J end lost 3 bases, and 6 bases lay between the germline ends. The CDR3 has 13 residues. Germline V lookup: CDR1 SGHDT, CDR2 YYEEEE.

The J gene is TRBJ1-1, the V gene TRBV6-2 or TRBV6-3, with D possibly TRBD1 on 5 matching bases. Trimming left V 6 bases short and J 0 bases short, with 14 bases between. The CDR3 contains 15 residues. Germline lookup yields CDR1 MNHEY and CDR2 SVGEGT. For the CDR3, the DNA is TGTGCCAGCAGATCATCCGGGACGGTGAACACTGAAGCTTTCTTT. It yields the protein CASRSSGTVNTEAFF.

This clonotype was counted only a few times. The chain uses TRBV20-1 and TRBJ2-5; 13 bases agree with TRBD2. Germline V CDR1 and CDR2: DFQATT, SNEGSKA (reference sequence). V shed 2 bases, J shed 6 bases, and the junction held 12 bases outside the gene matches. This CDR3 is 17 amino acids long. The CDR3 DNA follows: TGCAGTGCTAGAACACTAGCGGGGGGGCTGATTCTCAAGACCCAGTACTTC. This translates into CSARTLAGGLILKTQYF.